These 19 T cell receptor beta chains were all obtained from the same sample, sequenced in a study of CD8+CD57+ T cells in acquired aplastic anemia. The template used for profiling TCR beta VDJ and CDR3 was genomic DNA. In TCRdb, the reads were re-called with MiXCR into one record per CDR3 protein. The data hold fewer than 200,000 distinct CDR3 sequences, with about 60% observed a single time. The sequenced sample was sorted CD4+, CD8+, or CD8+CD57+ T cells (not recorded which) from PBMCs. Receptors originate from a human donor in good health.

The gene calls are TRBV25-1 and TRBJ2-1; possible D gene TRBD2, 6 bases. Germline V CDR1 and CDR2: MGHDK, SYGVNS. The CDR3 has 15 amino acids. Trimming stripped 3 bases from V and 6 bases from J, with 15 bases between. CDR3 nucleotide sequence: TGTGCCAGCAGTGACTGGGCGGGGCGGCCCAATGAGCAGTTCTTC. Protein sequence: CASSDWAGRPNEQFF. Full variable domain (missing parts from reference TRBV25-1 and TRBJ2-1): EADIYQTPRYLVIGTGKKITLECSQTMGHDKMYWYQQDPGMELHLIHYSYGVNSTEKGDLSSESTVSRIRTEHFPLTLESARPSHTSQYLCASSDWAGRPNEQFFGPGTRLTVL.

The V call is TRBV7-3, the J call TRBJ2-7; 13 positions match TRBD2. Germline CDR1 SGHTA, CDR2 FQGTGA. CDR3 length equals 15 residues. V shed 5 bases and J 3 bases; nucleotides not matched to a gene: 4. The CDR3 sequence is CASSAGLAGRYEQYF. CDR3 DNA sequence: TGTGCCAGCAGCGCGGGACTAGCGGGGCGCTACGAGCAGTACTTC.

This chain uses TRBV7-2 with TRBJ2-7; 12 bases are a match to TRBD1. CDR3 length: 14 residues. Germline trimming cut 7 bases from V and 2 bases from J; bases unmatched to any gene: 3. Germline CDR1 is SGHTA and CDR2 is FQGNSA. Here the CDR3 reads CASTGTGGPYEQYF. CDR3 DNA sequence: TGTGCCAGCACCGGGACAGGGGGCCCCTACGAGCAGTACTTC. The full variable domain, with the rest looked up from reference TRBV7-2 and TRBJ2-7, is GAGVSQSPSNKVTEKGKDVELRCDPISGHTALYWYRQSLGQGLEFLIYFQGNSAPDKSGLPSDRFSAERTGGSVSTLTIQRTQQEDSAVYLCASTGTGGPYEQYFGPGTRLTVT.

The CDR3 bases are TGTGCCACCAGCAGAGTTGCAGCGGATGACTATGGCTACACCTTC. Amino acids: CATSRVAADDYGYTF. V and J are TRBV15 and TRBJ1-2; D gene unclear. CDR3 size: 15 residues. V was cut by 1 base and J by 3 bases, with 12 bases left in between. Per the germline V gene, CDR1 is LNHNV and CDR2 is YYDKDF (reference sequence).

The gene calls are TRBV7-9 and TRBJ2-7; either TRBD1 or TRBD2 may fit D (5 bases each). Deletions cut 5 bases from V and 2 bases from J, with 16 bases between. The germline V gene has CDR1 SEHNR and CDR2 FQNEAQ (reference sequence). The length of the CDR3 is 15 residues. The DNA for the CDR3 is TGTGCCAGCAGCCCACTAGACGGGGCTCCCTACGAGCAGTACTTC. Translating gives CASSPLDGAPYEQYF.

The chain uses TRBV24-1 and TRBJ2-1, with TRBD1 matching 8 bases. The V gene end was trimmed by 6 bases and the J gene end by 6 bases; junction bases not matched to a gene: 9. The CDR3 runs to 15 residues. CDR1 and CDR2 (germline): KGHDR, SFDVKD. DNA for the CDR3: TGTGCCACCAGTAAAACCGGGACAGGACTCAATGAGCAGTTCTTC. It encodes CATSKTGTGLNEQFF.

The chain joins TRBV3-1 to TRBJ1-2; D unclear. CDR1 is LGHDT, CDR2 YNNKEL, per germline (reference sequence). The length of the CDR3 is 16 residues. Trimming left V 0 bases short and J 6 bases short, with 17 bases between. CDR3 sequence (DNA): TGTGCCAGCAGCCAAGAAGGCCGGGTGGTGCTCGATGGCTACACCTTC. This translates into CASSQEGRVVLDGYTF.

CDR3 residues: CAISEGTGGNYGYTF. Here the CDR3 DNA reads TGTGCCATCAGTGAGGGGACAGGTGGTAACTATGGCTACACCTTC. The chain uses TRBV10-3 and TRBJ1-2, with 8 bases fitting TRBD1. The germline V gene encodes CDR1 ENHRY and CDR2 SYGVKD. The CDR3 extends over 15 amino acids. Trimming took 2 bases from V and 1 from J; bases not matched to a gene: 3.

The chain couples TRBV11-3 to TRBJ1-1; D ambiguous. CDR3 length equals 13 residues. V shed 3 bases and J shed 4 bases, with 9 bases lying between them. Germline CDR1 is SGHNT and CDR2 is YENEEA. The CDR3 is CASSFPETTEAFF. The CDR3 bases are TGTGCCAGCAGCTTCCCGGAAACCACTGAAGCTTTCTTT. The full variable domain, in which reference TRBV11-3 and TRBJ1-1 provide the parts outside the CDR3, is EAGVVQSPRYKIIEKKQPVAFWCNPISGHNTLYWYLQNLGQGPELLIRYENEEAVDDSQLPKDRFSAERLKGVDSTLKIQPAELGDSAVYLCASSFPETTEAFFGQGTRLTVV.

This chain joins TRBV10-1 and TRBJ1-4; TRBD1 matches 11 bases. The germline V gene encodes CDR1 WNHNN and CDR2 SYGVQD (reference sequence). Trimming at V came to 7 bases and at J to 1 base, leaving 14 bases not matched to a gene. The CDR3 totals 19 residues. In nucleotides, the CDR3 is TGCGCCAGCATTAATATGGACAGGGGGCATTTTGAAACTAATGAAAAACTGTTTTTT. This translates into CASINMDRGHFETNEKLFF.

A remark on this clonotype: An end of the junction does not agree with germline; a read error may underlie this. This sequence joins TRBV11-2 and TRBJ2-7, with a weak D call TRBD1 (6 bases). CDR3 length: 16 residues. Germline V gene lookup returns CDR1 SGHAT and CDR2 FQNNGV. For the CDR3, the DNA is TGTGCCAGCAGCCTAGAGTGGGGGCTTTCTTTATACGAGCAGTACTTC. Its protein is CASSLEWGLSLYEQYF.

This clonotype was observed once. This sequence joins TRBV7-9 and TRBJ2-7; D may be TRBD2 (5 bases). Looked up from germline, CDR1 is SEHNR and CDR2 is FQNEAQ (reference sequence). Trimming removed 8 bases from V and 4 bases from J, with 12 bases in between. The CDR3 spans 12 residues. CDR3 sequence (DNA): TGTGCCAGCGGGGATTCGGGGTACGAGCAGTACTTC. Amino acid sequence: CASGDSGYEQYF.

The chain has TRBV7-3 and TRBJ2-2; 7 bases agree with TRBD1. The CDR3 contains 13 residues. Germline CDR1 reads SGHTA; CDR2 reads FQGTGA. Trimming cost V 9 bases and J 0 bases; bases outside gene matches: 1. CDR3 nucleotide sequence: TGTGCCAGACAGGGGTCGAACACCGGGGAGCTGTTTTTT. Its protein is CARQGSNTGELFF.

Ten or more counts support this clonotype. The chain joins TRBV29-1 to TRBJ1-1; D is possibly TRBD1 (6 bases). The V gene's germline CDR1 is SQVTM and CDR2 ANQGSEA. The V and J ends lost 7 bases and 1 base respectively, with 13 bases between them. CDR3 length: 13 amino acids. CDR3 nucleotides: TGCAGCGCCGGACAGAGAACGAACACTGAAGCTTTCTTT. Its protein is CSAGQRTNTEAFF.

In the case of this clonotype: Its ends do not fully match the called genes, so a read error is possible. The gene calls are TRBV9 and TRBJ2-2, with D perhaps TRBD1 (5 bases). CDR1 and CDR2 from the germline V gene are SGDLS and YYNGEE. This CDR3 spans 14 amino acids. The CDR3 protein is CASSQGPNTGELFF. CDR3 DNA: TGCGCCAGCAGCCAGGGCCCGAACACCGGGGAGCTGTTTTTT.

The chain links TRBV15 to TRBJ2-7; D possibly corresponds to TRBD1 (5 bases). Trimming pared 0 bases from V and 2 bases from J, leaving 17 bases between. Germline loops: CDR1 LNHNV, CDR2 YYDKDF (reference sequence). The CDR3 runs to 17 residues. CDR3 sequence: CATSRDHSAGLTYEQYF. For the CDR3, the DNA is TGTGCCACCAGCAGAGATCACTCCGCAGGGCTGACCTACGAGCAGTACTTC.

V is TRBV24-1 and J is TRBJ2-2, with TRBD1 identical over 11 bases. CDR3 length: 17 residues. From germline, CDR1 is KGHDR and CDR2 SFDVKD. With 4 bases clipped from V and 0 bases from J, the junction kept 3 bases outside the gene matches. CDR3 coding DNA: TGTGCCACCAGTGACTGGACAGGGGGCGCGAACACCGGGGAGCTGTTTTTT. It specifies CATSDWTGGANTGELFF.

This clonotype was seen once. The J gene is TRBJ2-1, the V gene TRBV9; weak D call: TRBD1 (6 bases). The CDR3 is 14 residues long. Germline CDR1 is SGDLS and CDR2 is YYNGEE. Trimming shortened V by 0 bases and J by 8 bases, and 12 bases separated the two germline ends. This CDR3 reads CASSVEGQAHEQFF. DNA of the CDR3: TGTGCCAGCAGCGTAGAGGGACAAGCGCATGAGCAGTTCTTC.

V usage is TRBV7-6 and J usage is TRBJ2-7; D remains unclear. The V end lost 5 bases, the J end lost 1 base, and 12 bases lay between the germline ends. This CDR3 contains 14 residues. Germline V CDR1 and CDR2: SGHVS, FNYEAQ. DNA of the CDR3: TGTGCCAGCAGCAAGGACGTGGGTTCCTACGAGCAGTACTTC. The encoded protein is CASSKDVGSYEQYF.